The 27 T cell receptor beta chains listed next were all sequenced from one sample in a study of T cell responses to AZD1222 COVID-19 vaccine. The repertoire was sequenced with immunoSEQ multiplex PCR; TCRdb's copy has only in-frame clones and lacks some. The table lists 110,000 to 150,000 clones, just under 95% of them singletons. Sequencing was performed on peripheral blood, taken on day 0 of AZD1222 vaccination. The receptors originated from an adult in good health.

V usage is TRBV5-1 and J usage is TRBJ2-3, with 7 bases aligning to TRBD1. Trimming at V came to 0 bases and at J to 5 bases, leaving 6 bases not matched to a gene. Germline V lookup: CDR1 SGHRS, CDR2 YFSETQ. The CDR3 sequence is 15 residues long. The CDR3 DNA follows: TGCGCCAGCAGCTTGGCCGACAGGGCGAAAGATACGCAGTATTTT. Translation: CASSLADRAKDTQYF.

The J gene is TRBJ2-7, the V gene TRBV6-2 or TRBV6-3; 8 bases line up with TRBD1. Losses at the gene ends were 6 bases for V and 2 bases for J; bases not matched to a gene: 9. The CDR3 has 15 residues. Germline loops: CDR1 MNHEY, CDR2 SVGEGT. In nucleotides, the CDR3 is TGTGCCAGCAGCGATCGACAGGGGACGGCCTACGAGCAGTACTTC. Amino acids: CASSDRQGTAYEQYF.

The chain links TRBV5-1 to TRBJ2-3; 9 nucleotides match TRBD1. The CDR3 sequence is 16 residues long. Germline assignment: CDR1 SGHRS and CDR2 YFSETQ. The V gene end was trimmed by 3 bases and the J gene end by 1 base; junction bases not matched to a gene: 6. CDR3 in amino acids: CASSSDRGFGTDTQYF. As DNA, the CDR3 is TGCGCCAGCAGCTCCGACAGGGGGTTCGGCACAGATACGCAGTATTTT.

This clone was observed a few times. This chain connects TRBV27 to TRBJ2-7; D uncertain. CDR3 length: 14 residues. In germline, CDR1 is MNHEY, CDR2 SMNVEV (reference sequence). V lost 6 bases, J lost 0 bases, and 12 bases lay in between. The CDR3 nucleotides read TGTGCCAGCAGGTTCCAGGAAAGCTCCTACGAGCAGTACTTC. Amino acid sequence: CASRFQESSYEQYF.

CDR3 loop: CASSPRFPSYEQYF. The CDR3 DNA reads TGTGCCAGCAGCCCCCGATTCCCTTCCTACGAGCAGTACTTC. The V and J genes are TRBV3-1 (or the pseudogene TRBV3-2) and TRBJ2-7; D gene ambiguous. This CDR3 has 14 residues. V gave up 4 bases and J gave up 1 base, with 11 bases separating them. Germline lookup yields CDR1 LGHDT and CDR2 YNNKEL (reference sequence).

The chain links TRBV7-2 to TRBJ1-2; D perhaps matches TRBD1 (5 bases). Germline CDR1 is SGHTA and CDR2 is FQGNSA. The CDR3 spans 17 residues. With 4 bases removed from V and 3 bases from J, the gap between germline ends came to 21 bases. Written as DNA, the CDR3 is TGTGCCAGCAGCTCCGGGACGGAATCCCCAAACTACTATGGCTACACCTTC. Protein product: CASSSGTESPNYYGYTF.

The CDR3 loop reads CASSLVSSGNTIYF. The DNA for the CDR3 is TGTGCCAGCAGTTTGGTGAGCTCTGGAAACACCATATATTTT. V gene TRBV28 combines with J gene TRBJ1-3; D unresolved. CDR1 and CDR2 from the germline V gene are MDHEN and SYDVKM. CDR3 length: 14 amino acids. V lost 3 bases to trimming and J lost 0 bases, with 6 bases between them. Variable domain in full (rest from reference TRBV28 and TRBJ1-3): DVKVTQSSRYLVKRTGEKVFLECVQDMDHENMFWYRQDPGLGLRLIYFSYDVKMKEKGDIPEGYSVSREKKERFSLILESASTNQTSMYLCASSLVSSGNTIYFGEGSWLTVV.

The chain is built from TRBV3-1 (or the pseudogene TRBV3-2) and TRBJ2-2, with D perhaps being TRBD1 or TRBD2 (6 bases each). Trimming removed 0 bases from V and 1 base from J, with 15 bases in between. Germline V gene sequence: CDR1 LGHDT, CDR2 YNNKEL (reference sequence). This CDR3 has 18 residues. The CDR3 loop reads CASSQERGAARNTGELFF. CDR3 sequence (DNA): TGTGCCAGCAGCCAAGAAAGGGGGGCAGCTAGGAACACCGGGGAGCTGTTTTTT.

The chain couples TRBV5-4 to TRBJ2-1; D may be TRBD2 (6 bases). Per the germline V gene, CDR1 is SGHNT and CDR2 is YYREEE (reference sequence). V was clipped by 0 bases and J by 0 bases, with 16 bases between them. This CDR3 spans 18 amino acids. The CDR3 loop reads CASSLGGEIGASYNEQFF. Here the CDR3 DNA reads TGTGCCAGCAGCTTGGGGGGGGAAATAGGTGCCTCCTACAATGAGCAGTTCTTC.

The chain joins TRBV12-5 to TRBJ2-3; 13 bases agree with TRBD2. The CDR3 totals 17 residues. Germline trimming cut 1 base from V and 4 bases from J; bases unmatched to any gene: 5. CDR1 is LGHNT, CDR2 FRNRAP, per germline. CDR3 amino acids: CASGLARTSGSADTQYF. For the CDR3, the DNA is TGTGCTAGTGGTTTGGCCCGGACTAGCGGGAGTGCAGATACGCAGTATTTT.

Of note for this clone: Other DNA sequences in the sample encode the same CDR3. This CDR3 is CASSPGTGATNEKLFF. The CDR3 bases are TGCGCCAGCAGCCCTGGGACAGGAGCAACTAATGAAAAACTGTTTTTT. This chain joins TRBV5-1 and TRBJ1-4; 8 nucleotides agree with TRBD1. V was clipped by 4 bases and J by 0 bases; unmatched bases: 5. The CDR3 sequence is 16 residues long. Looked up from germline, CDR1 is SGHRS and CDR2 is YFSETQ. The full variable domain, in which reference TRBV5-1 and TRBJ1-4 provide the parts outside the CDR3, is KAGVTQTPRYLIKTRGQQVTLSCSPISGHRSVSWYQQTPGQGLQFLFEYFSETQRNKGNFPGRFSGRQFSNSRSEMNVSTLELGDSALYLCASSPGTGATNEKLFFGSGTQLSVL.

This clone was recorded only once. The CDR3 loop reads CASRANNLNTEAFF. The CDR3 DNA is TGTGCCAGTAGGGCAAACAATTTGAACACTGAAGCTTTCTTT. The chain is built from TRBV19 and TRBJ1-1; no clear D gene. The CDR3 has 14 amino acids. Trimming left V 6 bases short and J 0 bases short, with 11 bases between. Germline CDR1 LNHDA, CDR2 SQIVND (reference sequence). The complete variable domain, with remaining parts taken from reference TRBV19 and TRBJ1-1, reads DGGITQSPKYLFRKEGQNVTLSCEQNLNHDAMYWYRQDPGQGLRLIYYSQIVNDFQKGDIAEGYSVSREKKESFPLTVTSAQKNPTAFYLCASRANNLNTEAFFGQGTRLTVV.

The V call is TRBV10-3, the J call TRBJ1-6; 12 nucleotides align to TRBD1. J gave up 9 bases and V 5 bases, and 11 bases lay outside the gene matches. CDR1 is ENHRY and CDR2 is SYGVKD in the germline V gene. CDR3 length: 17 residues. The CDR3 sequence is CAISSGQGAQEGSPLHF. Here the CDR3 DNA reads TGTGCCATCAGTTCGGGACAGGGGGCTCAAGAGGGTTCACCCCTCCACTTT.

The rearrangement links TRBV9 to TRBJ2-3; D possibly corresponds to TRBD2 (6 bases). Germline assignment: CDR1 SGDLS and CDR2 YYNGEE. Trimming took off 3 bases at V and 6 bases at J, with 11 bases between the two ends. The CDR3 extends over 13 amino acids. For the CDR3, the DNA is TGTGCCAGCAGCGCTGGGACTTCGGATACGCAGTATTTT. Its translation: CASSAGTSDTQYF.

This clone was seen just once. The CDR3 DNA sequence: TGTGCCAGCTCACCAGTGGCCGGGCAGCCCCAGCATTTT. This codes for CASSPVAGQPQHF. The chain is built from TRBV18 and TRBJ1-5; D call uncertain. Trimming took off 2 bases at V and 7 bases at J, with 9 bases between the two ends. The CDR3 spans 13 residues. Germline V gene lookup returns CDR1 KGHSH and CDR2 LQKENI. Drawing the rest from reference TRBV18 and TRBJ1-5, the complete variable domain is NAGVMQNPRHLVRRRGQEARLRCSPMKGHSHVYWYRQLPEEGLKFMVYLQKENIIDESGMPKERFSAEFPKEGPSILRIQQVVRGDSAAYFCASSPVAGQPQHFGDGTRLSIL.

The V gene is TRBV5-6, the J gene TRBJ1-2; a weak D match, TRBD1 (5 bases). Germline V gene lookup returns CDR1 SGHDT and CDR2 YYEEEE. Trimming removed 4 bases from V and 2 bases from J, with 15 bases in between. The CDR3 is 15 amino acids. The CDR3 sequence is CASSPRGTPNYGYTF. Here the CDR3 DNA reads TGTGCCAGCAGCCCCCGGGGGACTCCAAACTATGGCTACACCTTC.

This clone was counted only a few times. The rearrangement joins TRBV30 to TRBJ2-1; D possibly corresponds to TRBD1 (6 bases). The V and J ends lost 3 bases and 6 bases respectively, with 18 bases between them. The CDR3 sequence is 15 residues long. Germline V gives CDR1 GTSNPN, CDR2 SVGIG (reference sequence). This CDR3 is CAWRHGQTPFNEQFF. CDR3 bases: TGTGCCTGGAGGCACGGACAGACCCCTTTCAATGAGCAGTTCTTC.

This clone was detected only a few times. The rearrangement links TRBV3-1 (or the pseudogene TRBV3-2) to TRBJ1-3; D is uncertain. The ends were cut back, 3 bases at V and 4 bases at J, with 13 bases in the middle. This CDR3 is built from 15 residues. Germline CDR1 is LGHDT and CDR2 is YNNKEL (reference sequence). The CDR3 loop reads CASSQNLVEGNTIYF. The DNA of the CDR3 is TGTGCCAGCAGCCAGAACCTTGTGGAAGGAAACACCATATATTTT.

There are a few counts of this clone. This chain connects TRBV5-1 to TRBJ1-2, with D possibly matching TRBD1 (5 bases). Germline CDR1 and CDR2: SGHRS and YFSETQ. The CDR3 is 14 residues long. V was clipped by 0 bases and J by 4 bases, with 10 bases between them. CDR3 residues: CASSLAPGFYGYTF. The CDR3 DNA is TGCGCCAGCAGCTTGGCCCCAGGGTTCTATGGCTACACCTTC.

In this sample, this clone turned up a few times. The genes are TRBV5-4 and TRBJ2-7; D tentatively fits TRBD1 or TRBD2 (6 bases each). CDR3 size: 15 residues. The V end lost 4 bases, the J end lost 3 bases, and 17 bases lay between the germline ends. Germline V lookup: CDR1 SGHNT, CDR2 YYREEE (reference sequence). CDR3 sequence reads: CASSAGLRGDYEQYF. The CDR3, as DNA: TGTGCCAGCAGCGCGGGATTGAGGGGGGACTACGAGCAGTACTTC.

V usage is TRBV2 and J usage is TRBJ1-3; D unresolved. This CDR3 has 14 amino acids. The ends were cut back, 6 bases at V and 0 bases at J, with 9 bases in the middle. Germline V lookup: CDR1 SNHLY, CDR2 FYNNEI. The CDR3 loop reads CASSYRTSGNTIYF. CDR3 sequence (DNA): TGTGCCAGCAGCTATCGGACCTCTGGAAACACCATATATTTT.

This clone was counted once. This sequence joins TRBV21-1 and TRBJ2-7. TRBV21-1 is tagged as a pseudogene. This CDR3 contains 15 residues. The CDR3 bases are TGTGCCAGCAGCAAAGCGGTACCATTCTCCTACGAGCAGTACTTC. Protein product: CASSKAVPFSYEQYF.

The genes are TRBV7-9 and TRBJ2-7, with 9 bases identical to TRBD2. The CDR3 spans 14 residues. With 6 bases clipped from V and 6 bases from J, the junction kept 9 bases outside the gene matches. From germline, CDR1 is SEHNR and CDR2 FQNEAQ (reference sequence). The CDR3 region is CASRGLAGGREQYF. CDR3 DNA: TGTGCCAGCAGGGGACTAGCTGGGGGTCGCGAGCAGTACTTC.

The CDR3: CASSLSFGQEDTGELFF. DNA of the CDR3: TGTGCCAGCAGTTTATCCTTTGGACAGGAGGACACCGGGGAGCTGTTTTTT. The rearrangement links TRBV28 to TRBJ2-2, with 7 bases aligning to TRBD1. The germline V gene has CDR1 MDHEN and CDR2 SYDVKM. The V gene end was trimmed by 1 base and the J gene end by 3 bases; junction bases not matched to a gene: 8. The CDR3 extends over 17 amino acids.

A few counts support this clone. The chain has TRBV28 and TRBJ2-3, with D tentatively TRBD1 (5 bases). In germline, CDR1 is MDHEN, CDR2 SYDVKM. The V end lost 4 bases, the J end lost 14 bases, and 13 bases lay between the germline ends. This CDR3 has 11 amino acids. The CDR3 nucleotides are TGTGCCAGCAGTTCTGGACAAGCTCGGTATTTT. Encoded protein: CASSSGQARYF.

The genes are TRBV25-1 and TRBJ2-3, with 10 positions matching TRBD2. After removal of 3 bases from V and 11 bases from J, the junction contained 5 bases not matched to a gene. The germline CDR1 and CDR2 sequences are MGHDK and SYGVNS. The CDR3 is made up of 13 amino acids. The CDR3 bases are TGTGCCAGCAGTGATACACTAGCGGGACGGCAGTATTTT. This codes for CASSDTLAGRQYF.

The chain uses TRBV5-5 and TRBJ1-1; 10 nucleotides agree with TRBD1. V lost 4 bases, J lost 0 bases, and 6 bases stayed unmatched. Per the germline V gene, CDR1 is SGHKS and CDR2 is YYEKEE (reference sequence). CDR3 size: 16 residues. The CDR3 bases are TGTGCCAGCAGCCCTACCGGGACAGGGGTGAACACTGAAGCTTTCTTT. This translates into CASSPTGTGVNTEAFF.